This T cell receptor beta chain emerged from a study of PD-L1 blockade in urothelial cancer. Turning to the study itself: Peripheral blood specimens exhibited a median yield of around 150,000 T cells.

The germline V gene has CDR1 MNHNS and CDR2 SASEGT. V lost 1 base, J lost 3 bases, and 8 bases lay in between. The CDR3 runs to 14 residues. Spiking of synthetic TCR analog templates was performed in each PCR. Measured with immunoSEQ multiplex PCR; TCRdb has only the in-frame clones, and not every one. The repertoire consists of roughly 39,000 clones, with approximately 90% occurring once and the leading ten covering 1.5% to 2%. The sample in question was PBMCs, obtained around atezolizumab (anti-PD-L1) treatment. V gene TRBV6-1 combines with J gene TRBJ2-3; D not resolved. The receptor's source is a man between 60 and 75 years old with urothelial cancer. The CDR3 loop reads CASSEERVTDTQYF. The CDR3 DNA reads TGTGCCAGCAGTGAAGAACGGGTAACAGATACGCAGTATTTT.